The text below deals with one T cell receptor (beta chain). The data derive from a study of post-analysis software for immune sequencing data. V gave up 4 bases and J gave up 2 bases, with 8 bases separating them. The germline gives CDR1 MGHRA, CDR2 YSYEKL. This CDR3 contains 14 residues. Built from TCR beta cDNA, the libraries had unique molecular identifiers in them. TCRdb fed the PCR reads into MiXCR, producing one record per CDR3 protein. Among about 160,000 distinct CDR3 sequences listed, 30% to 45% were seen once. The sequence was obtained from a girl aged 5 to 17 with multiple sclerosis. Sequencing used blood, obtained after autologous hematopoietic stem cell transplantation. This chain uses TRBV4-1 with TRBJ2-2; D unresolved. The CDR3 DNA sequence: TGCGCCAGCAGCCCGGACGGAAACACCGGGGAGCTGTTTTTT. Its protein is CASSPDGNTGELFF.